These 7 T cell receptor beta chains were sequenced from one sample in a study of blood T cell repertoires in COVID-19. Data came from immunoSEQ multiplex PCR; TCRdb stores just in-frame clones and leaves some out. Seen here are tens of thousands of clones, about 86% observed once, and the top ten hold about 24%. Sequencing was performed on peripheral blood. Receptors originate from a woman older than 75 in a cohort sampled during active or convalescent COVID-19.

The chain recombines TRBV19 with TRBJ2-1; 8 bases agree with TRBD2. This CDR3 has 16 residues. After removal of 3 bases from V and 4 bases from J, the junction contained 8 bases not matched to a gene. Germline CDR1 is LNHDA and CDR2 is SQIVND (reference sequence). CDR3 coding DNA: TGTGCCAGTAGTATTTGGCTAGCGGGCACATACAATGAGCAGTTCTTC. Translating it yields CASSIWLAGTYNEQFF. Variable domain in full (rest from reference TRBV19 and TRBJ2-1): DGGITQSPKYLFRKEGQNVTLSCEQNLNHDAMYWYRQDPGQGLRLIYYSQIVNDFQKGDIAEGYSVSREKKESFPLTVTSAQKNPTAFYLCASSIWLAGTYNEQFFGPGTRLTVL.

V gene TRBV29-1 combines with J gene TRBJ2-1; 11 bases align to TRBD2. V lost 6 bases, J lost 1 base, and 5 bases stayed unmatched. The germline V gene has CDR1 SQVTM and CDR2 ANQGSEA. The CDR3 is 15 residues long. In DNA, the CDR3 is TGCAGCGTGGGCGGGACTAGCGGATCCTACAATGAGCAGTTCTTC. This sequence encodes CSVGGTSGSYNEQFF.

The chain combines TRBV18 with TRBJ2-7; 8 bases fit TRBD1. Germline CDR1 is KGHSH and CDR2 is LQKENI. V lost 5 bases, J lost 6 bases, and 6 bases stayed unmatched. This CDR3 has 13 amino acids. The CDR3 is CASSSSGGGEQYF. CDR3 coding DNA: TGTGCCAGCTCATCTTCAGGGGGCGGCGAGCAGTACTTC.

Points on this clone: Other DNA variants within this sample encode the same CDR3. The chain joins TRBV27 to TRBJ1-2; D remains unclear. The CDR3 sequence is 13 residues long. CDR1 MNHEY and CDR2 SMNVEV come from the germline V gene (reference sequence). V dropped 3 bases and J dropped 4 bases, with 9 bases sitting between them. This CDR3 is CASSLVGSYGYTF. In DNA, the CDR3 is TGTGCCAGCAGTTTGGTCGGTTCCTATGGCTACACCTTC.

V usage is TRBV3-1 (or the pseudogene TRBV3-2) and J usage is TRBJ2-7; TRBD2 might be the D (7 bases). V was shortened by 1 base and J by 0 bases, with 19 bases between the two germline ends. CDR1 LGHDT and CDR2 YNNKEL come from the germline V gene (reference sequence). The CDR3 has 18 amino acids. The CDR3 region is CASSQGGWGGESSYEQYF. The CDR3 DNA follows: TGTGCCAGCAGCCAAGGGGGTTGGGGGGGCGAAAGCTCCTACGAGCAGTACTTC.

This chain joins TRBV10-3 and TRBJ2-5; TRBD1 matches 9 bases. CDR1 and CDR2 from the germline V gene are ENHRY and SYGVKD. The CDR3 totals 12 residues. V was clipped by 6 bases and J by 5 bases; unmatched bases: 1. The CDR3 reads CAIRDRGETQYF. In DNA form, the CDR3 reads TGTGCCATCAGGGACAGGGGTGAGACCCAGTACTTC.

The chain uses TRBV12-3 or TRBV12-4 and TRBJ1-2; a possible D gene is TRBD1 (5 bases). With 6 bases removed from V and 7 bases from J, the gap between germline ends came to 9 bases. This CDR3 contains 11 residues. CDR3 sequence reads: CASSYRFGYTF. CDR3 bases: TGTGCCAGCAGCTACAGGTTTGGCTACACCTTC.